This record looks at one TCR beta chain sequence and its context. This may stem from a read error, because a much larger clone lies one nucleotide away. This sample was taken from a study of blood T cells in healthy people across ages. This CDR3 contains 16 residues. The germline gives CDR1 LNHNV, CDR2 YYDKDF (reference sequence). V lost 5 bases, J lost 11 bases, and 19 bases stayed unmatched. With a J-beta primer mix and a sample-barcoded 5' primer, a second PCR ran about 6 to 11 cycles. Researchers report that a template-switch adaptor with 12 random nucleotides tagged each cDNA molecule. From the 5' RACE reads, TCRdb called clonotypes with MiXCR, one entry per CDR3 protein. Altogether around 850,000 distinct CDR3 sequences are present, around 36% being singletons, with the ten largest covering 10% to 15%.

This TCR was sampled from a man aged 18 to 35 in good health. The source material was blood. This chain links TRBV15 with TRBJ2-5, with 8 bases identical to TRBD1. Written as DNA, the CDR3 is TGTGCCACCAGCCTGGGGCTACAGGGGGAAGACAATGAGCAGTACTTC. Protein sequence: CATSLGLQGEDNEQYF.